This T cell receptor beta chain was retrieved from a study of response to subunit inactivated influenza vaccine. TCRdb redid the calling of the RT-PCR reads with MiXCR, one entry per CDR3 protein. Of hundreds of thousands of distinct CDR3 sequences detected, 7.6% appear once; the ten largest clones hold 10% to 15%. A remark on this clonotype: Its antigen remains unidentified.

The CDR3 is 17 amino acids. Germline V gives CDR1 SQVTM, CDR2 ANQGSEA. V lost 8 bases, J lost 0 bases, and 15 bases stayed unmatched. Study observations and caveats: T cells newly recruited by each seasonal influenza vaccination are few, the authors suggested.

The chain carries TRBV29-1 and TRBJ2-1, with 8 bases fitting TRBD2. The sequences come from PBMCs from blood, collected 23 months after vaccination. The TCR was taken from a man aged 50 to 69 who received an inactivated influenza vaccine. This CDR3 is CSPVLLAGFSSYNEQFF. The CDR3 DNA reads TGCAGCCCGGTATTGCTAGCGGGTTTTAGCTCCTACAATGAGCAGTTCTTC.